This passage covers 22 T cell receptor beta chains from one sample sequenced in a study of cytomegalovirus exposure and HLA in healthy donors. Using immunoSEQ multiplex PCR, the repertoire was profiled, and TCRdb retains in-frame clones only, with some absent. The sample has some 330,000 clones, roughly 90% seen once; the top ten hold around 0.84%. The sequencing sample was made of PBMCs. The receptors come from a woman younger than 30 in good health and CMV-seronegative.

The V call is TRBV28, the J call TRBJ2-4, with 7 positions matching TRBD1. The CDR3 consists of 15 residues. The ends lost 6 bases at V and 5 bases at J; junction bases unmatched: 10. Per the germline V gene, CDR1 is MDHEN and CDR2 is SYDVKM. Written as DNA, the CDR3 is TGTGCCAGCAGCATTGACAGGGCTGGCCAAAACATTCAGTACTTC. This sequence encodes CASSIDRAGQNIQYF.

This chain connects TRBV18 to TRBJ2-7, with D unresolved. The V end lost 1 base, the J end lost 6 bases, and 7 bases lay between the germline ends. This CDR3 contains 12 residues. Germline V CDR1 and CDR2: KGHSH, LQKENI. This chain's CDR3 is CASSPQRSEQYF. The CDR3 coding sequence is TGTGCCAGCTCACCACAGAGAAGCGAGCAGTACTTC.

The CDR3 here is CASRGRERDEQYF. In DNA form, the CDR3 reads TGCGCCAGCAGGGGCAGGGAGCGGGACGAGCAGTACTTC. The rearrangement uses TRBV10-2 and TRBJ2-7; D may be TRBD2 (6 bases). V was pared by 6 bases and J by 5 bases, with 14 bases between. The CDR3 spans 13 residues. The germline CDR1 and CDR2 sequences are WSHSY and SAAADI.

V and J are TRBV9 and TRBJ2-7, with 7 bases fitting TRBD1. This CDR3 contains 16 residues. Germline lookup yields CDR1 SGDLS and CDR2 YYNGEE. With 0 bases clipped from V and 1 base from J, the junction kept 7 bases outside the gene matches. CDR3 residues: CASSVGQGVGSYEQYF. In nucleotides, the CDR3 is TGTGCCAGCAGCGTAGGACAGGGTGTCGGTTCCTACGAGCAGTACTTC.

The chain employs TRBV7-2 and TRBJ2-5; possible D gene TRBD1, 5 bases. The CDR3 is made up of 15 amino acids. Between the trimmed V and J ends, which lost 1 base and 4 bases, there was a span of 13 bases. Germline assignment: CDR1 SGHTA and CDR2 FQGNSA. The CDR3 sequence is CASSLDAGSRETQYF. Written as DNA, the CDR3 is TGTGCCAGCAGCTTAGATGCAGGGTCGCGAGAGACCCAGTACTTC.

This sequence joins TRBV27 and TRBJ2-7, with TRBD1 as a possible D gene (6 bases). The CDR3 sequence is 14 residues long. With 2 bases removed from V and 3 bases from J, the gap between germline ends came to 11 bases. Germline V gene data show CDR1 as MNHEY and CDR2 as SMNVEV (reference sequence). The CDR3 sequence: CASSLGQGYYEQYF. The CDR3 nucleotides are TGTGCCAGCAGTTTAGGGCAGGGGTACTACGAGCAGTACTTC.

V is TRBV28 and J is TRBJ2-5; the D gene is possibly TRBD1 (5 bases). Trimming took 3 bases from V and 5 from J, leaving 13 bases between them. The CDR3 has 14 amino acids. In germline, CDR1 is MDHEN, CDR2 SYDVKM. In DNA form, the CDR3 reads TGTGCCAGCAGTTTTTTATCCAGGGTTGAGACCCAGTACTTC. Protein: CASSFLSRVETQYF.

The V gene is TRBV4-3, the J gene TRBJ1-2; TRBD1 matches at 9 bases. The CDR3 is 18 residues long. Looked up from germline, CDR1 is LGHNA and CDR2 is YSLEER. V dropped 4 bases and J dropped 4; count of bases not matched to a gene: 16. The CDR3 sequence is CASSPNGEGQGRFYGYTF. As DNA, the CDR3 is TGCGCCAGCAGCCCGAATGGTGAGGGACAGGGACGCTTCTATGGCTACACCTTC.

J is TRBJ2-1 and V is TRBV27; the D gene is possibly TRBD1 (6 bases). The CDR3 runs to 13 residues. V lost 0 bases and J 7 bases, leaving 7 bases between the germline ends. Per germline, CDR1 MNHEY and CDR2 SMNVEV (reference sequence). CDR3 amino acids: CASSLSGANEQFF. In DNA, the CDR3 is TGTGCCAGCAGTTTATCGGGGGCTAATGAGCAGTTCTTC.

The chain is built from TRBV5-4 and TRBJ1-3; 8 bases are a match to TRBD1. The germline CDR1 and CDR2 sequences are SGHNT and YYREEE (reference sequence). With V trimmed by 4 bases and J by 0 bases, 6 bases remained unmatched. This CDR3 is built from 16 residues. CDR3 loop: CASSPGTGISGNTIYF. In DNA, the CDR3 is TGTGCCAGCAGCCCAGGGACAGGCATCTCTGGAAACACCATATATTTT.

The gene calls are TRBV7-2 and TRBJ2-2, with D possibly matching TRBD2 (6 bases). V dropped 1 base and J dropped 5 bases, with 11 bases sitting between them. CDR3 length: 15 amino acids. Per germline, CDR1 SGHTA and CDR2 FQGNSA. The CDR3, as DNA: TGTGCCAGCAGCTTAGTCAGCGCGGGAACCGGGGAGCTGTTTTTT. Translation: CASSLVSAGTGELFF.

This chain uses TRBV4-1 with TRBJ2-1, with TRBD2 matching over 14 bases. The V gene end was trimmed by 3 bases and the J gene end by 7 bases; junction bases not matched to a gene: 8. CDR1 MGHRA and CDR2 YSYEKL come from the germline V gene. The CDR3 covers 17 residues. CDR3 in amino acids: CASSQRRLAGGTNEQFF. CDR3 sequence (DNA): TGCGCCAGCAGCCAGAGAAGACTAGCGGGAGGGACAAATGAGCAGTTCTTC.

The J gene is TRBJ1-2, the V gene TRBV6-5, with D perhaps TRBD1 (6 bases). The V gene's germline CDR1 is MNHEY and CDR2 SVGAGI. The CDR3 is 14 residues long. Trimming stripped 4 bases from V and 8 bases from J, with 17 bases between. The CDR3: CASSLETGLGGYTF. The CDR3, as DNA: TGTGCCAGCAGTTTGGAGACAGGATTGGGCGGCTACACCTTC.

The CDR3: CSGSNFGLAEHYEQYF. In DNA form, the CDR3 reads TGCAGCGGAAGTAACTTTGGGCTAGCGGAGCACTACGAGCAGTACTTC. The V gene is TRBV29-1, the J gene TRBJ2-7, with 7 bases aligning to TRBD2. CDR1 and CDR2 from the germline V gene are SQVTM and ANQGSEA. V was pared by 7 bases and J by 3 bases, with 18 bases of the junction left unmatched. This CDR3 comprises 16 residues.

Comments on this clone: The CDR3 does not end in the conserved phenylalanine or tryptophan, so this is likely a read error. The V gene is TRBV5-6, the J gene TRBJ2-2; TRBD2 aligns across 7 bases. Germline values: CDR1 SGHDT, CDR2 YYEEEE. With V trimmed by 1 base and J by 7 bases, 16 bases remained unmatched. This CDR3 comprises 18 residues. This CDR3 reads CASSLFLADGGVSGELFI. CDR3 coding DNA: TGTGCCAGCAGCTTGTTTCTAGCGGACGGGGGTGTTAGCGGGGAGCTGTTTATT.

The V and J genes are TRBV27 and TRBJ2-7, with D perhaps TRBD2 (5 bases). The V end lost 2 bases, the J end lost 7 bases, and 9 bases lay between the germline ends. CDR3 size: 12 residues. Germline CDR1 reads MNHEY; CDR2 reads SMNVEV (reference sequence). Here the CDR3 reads CASSLESGEQYF. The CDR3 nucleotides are TGTGCCAGCAGTTTAGAGAGCGGAGAGCAGTACTTC.

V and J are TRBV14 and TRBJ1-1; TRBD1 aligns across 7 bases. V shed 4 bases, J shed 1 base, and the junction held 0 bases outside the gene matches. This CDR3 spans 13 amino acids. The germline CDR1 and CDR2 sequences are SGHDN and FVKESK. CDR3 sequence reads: CASSRTGNTEAFF. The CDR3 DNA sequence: TGTGCCAGCAGCCGGACAGGGAACACTGAAGCTTTCTTT.

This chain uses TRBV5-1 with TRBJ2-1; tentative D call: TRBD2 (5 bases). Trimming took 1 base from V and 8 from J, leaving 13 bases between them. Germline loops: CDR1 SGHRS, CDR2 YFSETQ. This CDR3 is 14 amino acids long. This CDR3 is CASSLWELRDEQFF. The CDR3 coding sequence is TGCGCCAGCAGCTTGTGGGAGCTACGCGATGAGCAGTTCTTC.

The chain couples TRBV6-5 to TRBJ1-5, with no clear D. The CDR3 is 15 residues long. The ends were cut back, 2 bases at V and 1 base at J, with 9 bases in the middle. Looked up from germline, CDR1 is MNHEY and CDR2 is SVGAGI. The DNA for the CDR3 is TGTGCCAGCAGTTACGAGGTCGGCAGCAATCAGCCCCAGCATTTT. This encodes CASSYEVGSNQPQHF.

The CDR3 region is CASRNRDLSGNTIYF. CDR3 sequence (DNA): TGTGCCAGCAGAAACAGGGACCTCTCTGGAAACACCATATATTTT. The chain links TRBV6-5 to TRBJ1-3; tentative D call: TRBD1 (6 bases). V lost 6 bases and J 0 bases, leaving 12 bases between the germline ends. The CDR3 runs 15 residues. Germline V CDR1 and CDR2: MNHEY, SVGAGI.

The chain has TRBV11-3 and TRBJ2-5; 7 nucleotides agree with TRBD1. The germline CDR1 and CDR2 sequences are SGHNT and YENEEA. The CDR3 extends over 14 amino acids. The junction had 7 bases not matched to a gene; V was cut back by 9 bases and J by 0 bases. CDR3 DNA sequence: TGTGCCAGGGGCAAAGGGACAGACCAAGAGACCCAGTACTTC. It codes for CARGKGTDQETQYF.

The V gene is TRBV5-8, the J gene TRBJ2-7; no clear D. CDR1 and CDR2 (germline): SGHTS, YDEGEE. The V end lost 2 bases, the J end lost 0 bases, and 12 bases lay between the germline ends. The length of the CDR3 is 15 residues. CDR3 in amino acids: CASSLRGADSYEQYF. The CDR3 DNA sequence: TGTGCCAGCAGCTTACGCGGCGCCGACTCCTACGAGCAGTACTTC.